This is a list of T cell receptor beta chains from one sample in a study of cytomegalovirus exposure and HLA in healthy donors. Data came from immunoSEQ multiplex PCR; TCRdb stores just in-frame clones and leaves some out. This sample has approximately 100,000 clones; 55% to 75% occur once, and the top ten carry less than 4.5%. The sequencing input was PBMCs. The receptors stem from a man aged 30-40 years in good health and CMV-seropositive. Both conserved end residues are part of each CDR3. A D gene is named only where the DNA matches it firmly. Clone size is shown for a subset of rows, as once, few, many or a class of expanded clone.

size,V,D,length,J,DNA,CDR3
-,TRBV4-1,TRBD1,16,TRBJ1-5,TGCGCCAGCAGCCATGCTACAGGGGCCAGCAATCAGCCCCAGCATTTT,CASSHATGASNQPQHF
few,TRBV11-3,TRBD2,16,TRBJ2-1,TGTGCCAGCAGTTCGCGAAGCGGGGGCACCTACAATGAGCAGTTCTTC,CASSSRSGGTYNEQFF
once,TRBV7-2,-,15,TRBJ1-5,TGTGCCAGCAGCTTGGACTGGAGTAGCAATCAGCCCCAGCATTTT,CASSLDWSSNQPQHF
-,TRBV18,TRBD1,14,TRBJ2-7,TGTGCCAGCTCGCCCGGGACAGGGGGCTACGAGCAGTACTTC,CASSPGTGGYEQYF
-,TRBV9,TRBD2,15,TRBJ2-1,TGTGCCAGCAGCGTAGGGGGGGGCTCCTACAATGAGCAGTTCTTC,CASSVGGGSYNEQFF
-,TRBV2,TRBD2,15,TRBJ2-7,TGTGCCAGCAGTTTACTAGCGGGGGGGACCTACGAGCAGTACTTC,CASSLLAGGTYEQYF
-,TRBV5-1,TRBD1,14,TRBJ1-1,TGCGCCAGCAGCGGGATGACAGGGACCACTGAAGCTTTCTTT,CASSGMTGTTEAFF
few,TRBV28,-,15,TRBJ1-5,TGTGCCAGCAGTTTAGCAGGGTTACCCAATCAGCCCCAGCATTTT,CASSLAGLPNQPQHF
-,TRBV5-8,TRBD2,15,TRBJ2-5,TGTGCCAGCAGCTTGCGGGGGGGCTACCAAGAGACCCAGTACTTC,CASSLRGGYQETQYF
-,TRBV7-9,-,12,TRBJ2-7,TGTGCCAGCAGCTTTGGACAAAGCGAGCAGTACTTC,CASSFGQSEQYF
-,TRBV7-8,TRBD2,15,TRBJ2-3,TGTGCCAGCAGCTCTAGCGGGGGGGAGATAGATACGCAGTATTTT,CASSSSGGEIDTQYF
few,TRBV30,TRBD1,16,TRBJ2-2,TGTGCCTGGAGTGGGTCTGGGACAGGGCTTACCGGGGAGCTGTTTTTT,CAWSGSGTGLTGELFF
-,TRBV5-4,-,14,TRBJ1-4,TGTGCCAGCAGCTACCGGGACAATCGTGGAAAACTGTTTTTT,CASSYRDNRGKLFF
few,TRBV4-1,-,14,TRBJ1-5,TGCGCCAGCAGCCCCCTGACCGGGAATCAGCCCCAGCATTTT,CASSPLTGNQPQHF
-,TRBV9,-,14,TRBJ1-2,TGTGCCAGCAGCGTAGACCAGGCTGTCTATGGCTACACCTTC,CASSVDQAVYGYTF
-,TRBV19,-,14,TRBJ1-2,TGTGCCAGTAGTATCGCCGGGGCTAACTATGGCTACACCTTC,CASSIAGANYGYTF
-,TRBV18,TRBD1,16,TRBJ1-1,TGTGCCAGCTCACCGCGGACAGGGGCCCTGAGGACTGAAGCTTTCTTT,CASSPRTGALRTEAFF
few,TRBV27,-,12,TRBJ2-6,TGTGCCAGCAGTTTATCGAGGGACGTCCTGACTTTC,CASSLSRDVLTF
-,TRBV14,TRBD2,12,TRBJ2-7,TGTGCCAGCAGCCTTCCTAGCGGCGAGCAGTACTTC,CASSLPSGEQYF
-,TRBV2,-,12,TRBJ2-1,TGTGCCAGCAGCTTCATCAGCGGAGGGGAGTTCTTC,CASSFISGGEFF
-,TRBV19,-,13,TRBJ1-1,TGTGCCAGTAGTATTGCGAAGAACACTGAAGCTTTCTTT,CASSIAKNTEAFF
-,TRBV2,-,15,TRBJ1-1,TGTGCCAGCCCGAGGGAAAGGCGCGAGAACACTGAAGCTTTCTTT,CASPRERRENTEAFF
few,TRBV4-2,-,15,TRBJ1-2,TGTGCCAGCAGCCAAGTTGCGGGGTCGAACTATGGCTACACCTTC,CASSQVAGSNYGYTF
-,TRBV7-6,-,16,TRBJ2-1,TGTGCCAGCAGCCCCCGATTAGGAGGGATCTACAATGAGCAGTTCTTC,CASSPRLGGIYNEQFF
few,TRBV5-6,TRBD1,13,TRBJ1-1,TGTGCCAGCAGCTCCCTTCGACAGGGCTGGGCTTTCTTT,CASSSLRQGWAFF
-,TRBV7-9,-,15,TRBJ2-5,TGTGCCAGCAGCTTATCAACAGGGCAACAAGAGACCCAGTACTTC,CASSLSTGQQETQYF
-,TRBV27,-,15,TRBJ1-1,TGTGCCAGCAGCCTGAACGCGGGGGCGAGCACTGAAGCTTTCTTT,CASSLNAGASTEAFF
-,TRBV27,-,14,TRBJ1-5,TGTGCCAGCAGTTTCGGGGGGATAAATCAGCCCCAGCATTTT,CASSFGGINQPQHF
-,TRBV18,-,15,TRBJ2-7,TGTGCCAGTCAAGAACGCAGGGAAAGCTCCTACGAGCAGTACTTC,CASQERRESSYEQYF
-,TRBV6-5,-,16,TRBJ2-7,TGTGCCAGCAGTTACTCGGGAGCGGCGGCGAGATACGAGCAGTACTTC,CASSYSGAAARYEQYF
-,TRBV4-1,TRBD2,16,TRBJ2-7,TGCGCCAGCAGCCAAGTAGTTGCGGGGGGGCCTCGGGAGCAGTACTTC,CASSQVVAGGPREQYF
few,TRBV25-1,TRBD1,13,TRBJ1-2,TGTGCCAGCAGTGAGCGGACAGGGGAAGGCTACACCTTC,CASSERTGEGYTF
-,TRBV9,TRBD2,15,TRBJ2-1,TGTGCCAGCAGTTTCGACGGGGGGGCCTACAATGAGCAGTTCTTC,CASSFDGGAYNEQFF
-,TRBV6-1,TRBD1,15,TRBJ2-7,TGTGCCAGCAGGGTATCGGGACAGGGCCTTTACGAGCAGTACTTC,CASRVSGQGLYEQYF
few,TRBV16,-,15,TRBJ1-2,TGTGCCAGCAGCCCCAGGACAAGGGGTCAGTCTGGCTACACCTTC,CASSPRTRGQSGYTF
-,TRBV5-1,TRBD2,16,TRBJ2-1,TGCGCCAGCAGCCCCCTAGCGGGGGGGCCCAACAATGAGCAGTTCTTC,CASSPLAGGPNNEQFF
-,TRBV7-2,-,14,TRBJ2-7,TGTGCCAGCAGCTTCGACAGATTCTCCTACGAGCAGTACTTC,CASSFDRFSYEQYF
-,TRBV15,TRBD1,16,TRBJ2-5,TGTGCCACCAGCAGAAATCCGACAGGGGGCGCGGAGACCCAGTACTTC,CATSRNPTGGAETQYF
-,TRBV6-5,-,15,TRBJ1-3,TGTGCCAGCAGTTACGGAGCAGGGGCTGGAAACACCATATATTTT,CASSYGAGAGNTIYF
-,TRBV11-3,TRBD1,16,TRBJ1-1,TGTGCCAGCAGCTTAGGGGCAAAGGGACAGGGTGGTGAAGCTTTCTTT,CASSLGAKGQGGEAFF
-,TRBV2,-,13,TRBJ2-7,TGTGCCAGCAGTGAATTGTCCGGCTACGAGCAGTACTTC,CASSELSGYEQYF
-,TRBV4-1,-,17,TRBJ2-7,TGCGCCAGCAGCCAAGGGTCAGGGGACATATCTACCTACGAGCAGTACTTC,CASSQGSGDISTYEQYF
few,TRBV5-4,-,13,TRBJ1-2,TGTGCCAGCAGCTTCGGGACATACTATGGCTACACCTTC,CASSFGTYYGYTF
-,TRBV11-2,TRBD2,15,TRBJ2-7,TGTGCCAGCAGTCTAGCGGGACAGAGCTTTTACGAGCAGTACTTC,CASSLAGQSFYEQYF
few,TRBV4-1,-,15,TRBJ1-5,TGCGCCAGCAGCCGTTGGAGCGATAGCAATCAGCCCCAGCATTTT,CASSRWSDSNQPQHF
-,TRBV6-1,TRBD1,15,TRBJ1-1,TGTGCCAGCAGTCGGACCGGGACAGGGGTCACTGAAGCTTTCTTT,CASSRTGTGVTEAFF
once,TRBV15,-,18,TRBJ2-7,TGTGCCACCAGCTCTACTCTCCTTTATCGGGGGATCTCCTACGAGCAGTACTTC,CATSSTLLYRGISYEQYF
-,TRBV6-1,-,14,TRBJ1-2,TGTGCCAGCACGGTGGGGGGGCGCCCCTATGGCTACACCTTC,CASTVGGRPYGYTF
-,TRBV7-9,TRBD1,16,TRBJ1-6,TGTGCCAGCAGCTCATACAGGGGCTCCTATAATTCACCCCTCCACTTT,CASSSYRGSYNSPLHF
-,TRBV7-9,-,16,TRBJ1-1,TGTGCCAGCAGCGAAGGGGCGGGACTCCAGAACACTGAAGCTTTCTTT,CASSEGAGLQNTEAFF
-,TRBV5-6,-,17,TRBJ1-2,TGTGCCAGCAGCTTGGGAGCCGCCAGGCAGACTAACTATGGCTACACCTTC,CASSLGAARQTNYGYTF